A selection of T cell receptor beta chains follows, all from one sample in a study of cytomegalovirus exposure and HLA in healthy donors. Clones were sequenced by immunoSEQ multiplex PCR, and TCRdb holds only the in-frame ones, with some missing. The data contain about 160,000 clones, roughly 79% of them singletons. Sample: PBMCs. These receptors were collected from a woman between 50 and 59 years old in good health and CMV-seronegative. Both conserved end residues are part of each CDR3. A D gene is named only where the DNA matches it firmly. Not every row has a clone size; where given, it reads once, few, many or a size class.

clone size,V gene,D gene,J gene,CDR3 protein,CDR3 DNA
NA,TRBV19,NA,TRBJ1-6,CASSIDPGQSPSPLHF,TGTGCCAGTAGTATAGACCCGGGACAAAGTCCTTCACCCCTCCACTTT
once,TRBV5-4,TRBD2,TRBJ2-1,CASTSGSGDEQFF,TGTGCCAGCACAAGCGGGAGCGGCGATGAGCAGTTCTTC
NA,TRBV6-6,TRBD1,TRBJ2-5,CASRTDRAETQYF,TGTGCCAGCAGAACGGACAGGGCAGAGACCCAGTACTTC
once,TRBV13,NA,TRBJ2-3,CASSLAGTDTQYF,TGTGCCAGCAGCTTAGCAGGGACAGATACGCAGTATTTT
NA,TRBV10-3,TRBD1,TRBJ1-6,CAISESTGGVLHF,TGTGCCATCAGTGAGTCGACAGGGGGCGTCCTCCACTTT
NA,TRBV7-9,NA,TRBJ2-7,CASSLESRSGYEQYF,TGTGCCAGCAGCTTAGAAAGTAGATCAGGCTACGAGCAGTACTTC
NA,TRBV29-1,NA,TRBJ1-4,CSAGSSGEGEKLFF,TGCAGCGCGGGGTCGTCGGGGGAAGGAGAAAAACTGTTTTTT
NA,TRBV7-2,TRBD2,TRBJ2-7,CASSAGGLAGIYEQYF,TGTGCCAGCAGCGCAGGGGGACTAGCGGGAATCTACGAGCAGTACTTC
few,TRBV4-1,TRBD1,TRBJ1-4,CASSPSGGTNEKLFF,TGCGCCAGCAGCCCATCAGGGGGCACTAATGAAAAACTGTTTTTT
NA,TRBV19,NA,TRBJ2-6,CASDRTAGANVLTF,TGTGCCTCAGACCGGACAGCCGGGGCCAACGTCCTGACTTTC
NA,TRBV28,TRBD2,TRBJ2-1,CASSGTSGFFWENEQFF,TGTGCCAGCAGCGGGACTAGCGGGTTTTTTTGGGAAAATGAGCAGTTCTTC
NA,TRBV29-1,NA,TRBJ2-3,CSVERSRGDTQYF,TGCAGCGTTGAAAGGTCTCGGGGAGATACGCAGTATTTT
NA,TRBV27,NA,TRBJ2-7,CASSLRGRQVYEQYF,TGTGCCAGCAGTTTAAGGGGCCGGCAGGTATACGAGCAGTACTTC
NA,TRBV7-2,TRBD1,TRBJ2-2,CASSRGQGQTRSGELFF,TGTGCCAGCAGCCGGGGACAGGGCCAAACGAGGTCCGGGGAGCTGTTTTTT
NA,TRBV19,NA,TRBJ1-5,CASSIGQGIGNQPQHF,TGTGCCAGTAGTATAGGACAAGGAATAGGCAATCAGCCCCAGCATTTT
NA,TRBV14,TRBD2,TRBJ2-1,CASRLAGGREQFF,TGTGCCAGCAGATTAGCGGGAGGCAGGGAGCAGTTCTTC
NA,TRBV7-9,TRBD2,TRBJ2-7,CASSLARLAGGYEQYF,TGTGCCAGCAGCTTAGCGCGGCTAGCGGGAGGATACGAGCAGTACTTC
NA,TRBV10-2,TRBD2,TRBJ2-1,CASSEGLAAWVNEQFF,TGCGCCAGCAGTGAGGGACTAGCGGCCTGGGTCAATGAGCAGTTCTTC
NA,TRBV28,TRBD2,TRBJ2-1,CASSPTREGYNEQFF,TGTGCCAGCAGCCCCACCCGGGAGGGCTACAATGAGCAGTTCTTC
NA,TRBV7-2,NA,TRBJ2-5,CASSPNARGNQYF,TGTGCCAGCAGCCCTAATGCGAGAGGCAACCAGTACTTC
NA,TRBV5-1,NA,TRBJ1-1,CASSFLGASLSNTEAFF,TGCGCCAGCAGCTTTTTGGGGGCGAGCCTTAGTAACACTGAAGCTTTCTTT
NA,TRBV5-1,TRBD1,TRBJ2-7,CASSLEAGTGLSYEQYF,TGCGCCAGCAGCTTGGAAGCGGGGACAGGGTTATCCTACGAGCAGTACTTC
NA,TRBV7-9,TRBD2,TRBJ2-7,CASSQAAGGEDEQYF,TGTGCCAGCAGCCAAGCGGCGGGAGGGGAGGACGAGCAGTACTTC
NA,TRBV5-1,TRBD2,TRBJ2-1,CASSLALAANNEQFF,TGCGCCAGCAGCTTGGCACTAGCGGCAAACAATGAGCAGTTCTTC
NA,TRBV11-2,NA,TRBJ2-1,CASSLSVLNEQFF,TGTGCCAGCAGCCTTTCCGTTTTGAATGAGCAGTTCTTC
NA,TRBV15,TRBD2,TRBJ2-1,CATSGAGGDEQFF,TGTGCCACCAGCGGGGCGGGGGGCGATGAGCAGTTCTTC
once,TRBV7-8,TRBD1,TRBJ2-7,CASSEDRADYEQYF,TGTGCCAGCAGCGAAGACAGGGCAGACTACGAGCAGTACTTC
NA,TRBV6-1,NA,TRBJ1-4,CASSVQGGANEKLFF,TGTGCCAGCAGTGTACAAGGGGGTGCTAATGAAAAACTGTTTTTT
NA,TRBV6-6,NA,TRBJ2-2,CASSQRQSNTGELFF,TGTGCCAGCAGTCAAAGACAGTCGAACACCGGGGAGCTGTTTTTT
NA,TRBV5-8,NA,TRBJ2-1,CASSLDGSSYNEQFF,TGTGCCAGCAGCTTGGATGGGAGCTCCTACAATGAGCAGTTCTTC
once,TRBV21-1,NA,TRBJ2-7,CASSREPSSGRVPEQYF,TGTGCCAGCAGCCGGGAGCCTTCTAGCGGGAGAGTCCCCGAGCAGTACTTC
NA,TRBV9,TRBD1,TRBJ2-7,CASSARDRGHEQYF,TGTGCCAGCAGCGCCCGGGACAGGGGACACGAGCAGTACTTC
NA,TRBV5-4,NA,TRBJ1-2,CASSLDSGFNGYTF,TGTGCCAGCAGCTTGGATTCAGGGTTCAATGGCTACACCTTC
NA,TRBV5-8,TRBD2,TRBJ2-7,CASSLAGGSGEQYF,TGTGCCAGCAGCTTGGCCGGGGGGTCGGGCGAGCAGTACTTC
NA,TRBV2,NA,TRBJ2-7,CASSEPQAYEQYF,TGTGCCAGCAGTGAACCACAAGCCTACGAGCAGTACTTC
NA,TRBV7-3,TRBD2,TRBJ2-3,CASSLNTGLAGADTQYF,TGTGCCAGCAGCTTAAATACGGGACTAGCGGGGGCAGATACGCAGTATTTT
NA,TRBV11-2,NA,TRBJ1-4,CASSRTGTTNEKLFF,TGTGCCAGCAGCCGGACTGGTACAACTAATGAAAAACTGTTTTTT
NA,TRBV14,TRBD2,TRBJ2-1,CASSPVGGGARNEQFF,TGTGCCAGCAGCCCGGTTGGCGGGGGGGCGAGGAATGAGCAGTTCTTC
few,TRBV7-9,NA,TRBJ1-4,CASSLEGGTGEKLFF,TGTGCCAGCAGCTTAGAAGGGGGAACAGGTGAAAAACTGTTTTTT
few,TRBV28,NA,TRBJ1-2,CASSSGGAPYGYTF,TGTGCCAGCAGTTCCGGCGGGGCACCCTATGGCTACACCTTC
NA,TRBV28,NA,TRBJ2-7,CASGSGEGIREQYF,TGTGCCAGCGGGTCGGGAGAGGGAATACGCGAGCAGTACTTC